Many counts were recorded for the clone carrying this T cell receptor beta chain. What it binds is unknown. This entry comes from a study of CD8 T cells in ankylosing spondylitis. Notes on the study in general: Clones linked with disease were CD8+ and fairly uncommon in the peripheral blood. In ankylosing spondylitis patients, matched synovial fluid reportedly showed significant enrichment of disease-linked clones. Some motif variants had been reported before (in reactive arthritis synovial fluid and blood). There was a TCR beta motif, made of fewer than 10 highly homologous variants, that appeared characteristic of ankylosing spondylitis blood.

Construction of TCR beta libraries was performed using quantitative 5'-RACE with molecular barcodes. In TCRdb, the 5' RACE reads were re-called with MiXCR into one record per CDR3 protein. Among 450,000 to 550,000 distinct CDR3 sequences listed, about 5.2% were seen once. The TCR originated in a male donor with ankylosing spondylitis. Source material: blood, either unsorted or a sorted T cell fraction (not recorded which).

CDR3 loop: CSARSGGPGETQYF. For the CDR3, the DNA is TGCAGTGCTAGATCGGGGGGGCCTGGAGAGACCCAGTACTTC. V usage is TRBV20-1 and J usage is TRBJ2-5; 8 bases map to TRBD2. There are 14 residues in the CDR3. V lost 2 bases and J lost 4; bases outside the gene matches: 6. The germline CDR1 and CDR2 sequences are DFQATT and SNEGSKA (reference sequence).